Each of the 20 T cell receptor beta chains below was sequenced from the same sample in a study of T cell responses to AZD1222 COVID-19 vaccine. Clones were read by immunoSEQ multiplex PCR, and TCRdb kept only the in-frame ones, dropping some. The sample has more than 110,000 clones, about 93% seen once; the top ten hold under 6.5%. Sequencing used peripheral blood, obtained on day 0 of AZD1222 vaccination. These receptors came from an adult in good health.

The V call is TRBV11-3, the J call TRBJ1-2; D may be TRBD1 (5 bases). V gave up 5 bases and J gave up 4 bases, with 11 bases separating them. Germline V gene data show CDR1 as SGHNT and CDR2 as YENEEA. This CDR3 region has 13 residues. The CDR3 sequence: CASSRDGIYGYTF. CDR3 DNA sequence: TGTGCCAGCAGCCGGGACGGAATCTATGGCTACACCTTC.

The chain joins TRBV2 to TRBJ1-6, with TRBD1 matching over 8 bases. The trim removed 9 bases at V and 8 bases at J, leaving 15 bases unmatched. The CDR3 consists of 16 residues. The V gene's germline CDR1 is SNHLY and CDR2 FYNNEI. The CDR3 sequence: CARYSDRGIFDSPLHF. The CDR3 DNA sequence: TGTGCCAGGTATTCAGACAGGGGAATATTTGATTCACCCCTCCACTTT.

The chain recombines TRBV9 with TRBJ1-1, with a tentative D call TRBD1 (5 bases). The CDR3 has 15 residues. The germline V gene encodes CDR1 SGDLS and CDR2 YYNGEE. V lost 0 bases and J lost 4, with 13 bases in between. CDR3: CASSVEPGRGTEAFF. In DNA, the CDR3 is TGTGCCAGCAGCGTAGAACCGGGAAGGGGCACTGAAGCTTTCTTT.

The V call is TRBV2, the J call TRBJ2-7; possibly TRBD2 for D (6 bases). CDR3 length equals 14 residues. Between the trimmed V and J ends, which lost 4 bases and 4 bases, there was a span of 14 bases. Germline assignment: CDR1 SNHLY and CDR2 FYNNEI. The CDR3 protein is CASSAVAEGYEQYF. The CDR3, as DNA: TGTGCCAGCAGTGCGGTAGCGGAGGGTTACGAGCAGTACTTC.

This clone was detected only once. The DNA for the CDR3 is TGTGCCAGTAGTATTCAGGGCTCCTACGAGCAGTACTTC. Protein: CASSIQGSYEQYF. The chain has TRBV19 and TRBJ2-7; possible D gene TRBD1, 5 bases. This CDR3 is 13 amino acids long. V was cut by 3 bases and J by 0 bases, with 6 bases left in between. The germline gives CDR1 LNHDA, CDR2 SQIVND (reference sequence).

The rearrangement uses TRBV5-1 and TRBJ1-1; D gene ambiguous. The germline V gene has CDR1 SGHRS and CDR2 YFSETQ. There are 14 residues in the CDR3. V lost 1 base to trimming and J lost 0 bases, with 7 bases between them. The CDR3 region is CASSLYSLNTEAFF. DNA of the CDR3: TGCGCCAGCAGCTTGTACAGCCTGAACACTGAAGCTTTCTTT.

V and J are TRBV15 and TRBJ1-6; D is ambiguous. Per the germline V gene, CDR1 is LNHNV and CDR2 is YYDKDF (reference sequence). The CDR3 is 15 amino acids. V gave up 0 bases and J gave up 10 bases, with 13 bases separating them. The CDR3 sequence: CATSRDLLLGSPLHF. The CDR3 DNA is TGTGCCACCAGCAGAGATTTATTACTTGGGTCACCCCTCCACTTT.

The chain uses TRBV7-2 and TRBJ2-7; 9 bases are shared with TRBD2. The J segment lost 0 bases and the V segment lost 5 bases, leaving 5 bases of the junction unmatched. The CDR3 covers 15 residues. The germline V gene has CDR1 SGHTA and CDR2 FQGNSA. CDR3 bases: TGTGCCAGCAGCCCTAGCGGGACCAGCTCCTACGAGCAGTACTTC. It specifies CASSPSGTSSYEQYF.

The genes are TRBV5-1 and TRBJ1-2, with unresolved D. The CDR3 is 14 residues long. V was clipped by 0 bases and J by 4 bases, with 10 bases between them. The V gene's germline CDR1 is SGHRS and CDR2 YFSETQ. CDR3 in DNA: TGCGCCAGCAGCTTGGGTAACAGCATCTATGGCTACACCTTC. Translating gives CASSLGNSIYGYTF.

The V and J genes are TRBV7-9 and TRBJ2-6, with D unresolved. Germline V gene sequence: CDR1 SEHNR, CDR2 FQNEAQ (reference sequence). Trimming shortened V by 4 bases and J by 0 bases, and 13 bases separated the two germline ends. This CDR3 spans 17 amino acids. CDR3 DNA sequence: TGTGCCAGCAGCTCCCGGGCCGAATACTCTGGGGCCAACGTCCTGACTTTC. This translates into CASSSRAEYSGANVLTF.

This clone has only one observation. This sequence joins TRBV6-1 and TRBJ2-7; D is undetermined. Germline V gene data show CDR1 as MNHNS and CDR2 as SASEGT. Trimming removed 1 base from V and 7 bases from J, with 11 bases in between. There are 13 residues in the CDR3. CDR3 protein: CASSEVLSVEQYF. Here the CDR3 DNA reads TGTGCCAGCAGTGAAGTTTTGAGCGTTGAGCAGTACTTC.

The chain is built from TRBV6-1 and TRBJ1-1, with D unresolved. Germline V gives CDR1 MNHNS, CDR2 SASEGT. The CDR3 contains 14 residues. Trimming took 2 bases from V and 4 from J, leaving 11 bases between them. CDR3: CASSESQVATEAFF. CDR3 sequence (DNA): TGTGCCAGCAGTGAAAGCCAGGTTGCCACTGAAGCTTTCTTT.

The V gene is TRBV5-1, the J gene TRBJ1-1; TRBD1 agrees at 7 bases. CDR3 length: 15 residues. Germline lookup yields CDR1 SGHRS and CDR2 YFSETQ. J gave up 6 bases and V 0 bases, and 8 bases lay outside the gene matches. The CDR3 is CASSLEGGRYSEAFF. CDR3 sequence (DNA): TGCGCCAGCAGCTTGGAAGGGGGCCGATATTCTGAAGCTTTCTTT.

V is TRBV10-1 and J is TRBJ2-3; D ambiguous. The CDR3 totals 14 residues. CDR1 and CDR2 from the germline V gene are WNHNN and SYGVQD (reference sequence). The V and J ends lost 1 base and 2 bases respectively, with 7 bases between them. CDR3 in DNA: TGCGCCAGCAGTGAGTTTCGGACCACAGATACGCAGTATTTT. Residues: CASSEFRTTDTQYF.

The DNA of the CDR3 is TGTGCCTGGAGTGTACAGATAGACACTGAAGCTTTCTTT. Protein product: CAWSVQIDTEAFF. J is TRBJ1-1 and V is TRBV30; D unresolved. The CDR3 runs 13 residues. Looked up from germline, CDR1 is GTSNPN and CDR2 is SVGIG (reference sequence). V lost 0 bases and J lost 3, with 8 bases in between.

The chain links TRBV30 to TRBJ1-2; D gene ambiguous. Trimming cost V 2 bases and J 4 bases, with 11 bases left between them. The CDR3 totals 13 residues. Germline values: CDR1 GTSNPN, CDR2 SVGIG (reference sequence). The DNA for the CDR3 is TGTGCCTGGAGTACCCCACAAGGCTATGGCTACACCTTC. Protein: CAWSTPQGYGYTF.

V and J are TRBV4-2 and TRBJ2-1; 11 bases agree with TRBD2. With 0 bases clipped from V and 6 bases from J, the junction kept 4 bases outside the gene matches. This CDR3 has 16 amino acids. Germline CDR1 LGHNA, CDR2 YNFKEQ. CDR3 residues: CASSQDGTSGPNEQFF. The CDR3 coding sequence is TGTGCCAGCAGCCAAGACGGGACTAGCGGTCCCAATGAGCAGTTCTTC.

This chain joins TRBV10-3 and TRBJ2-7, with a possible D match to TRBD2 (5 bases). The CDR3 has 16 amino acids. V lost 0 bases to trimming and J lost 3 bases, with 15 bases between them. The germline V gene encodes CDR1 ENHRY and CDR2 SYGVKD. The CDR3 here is CAISESGRADYYEQYF. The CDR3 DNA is TGTGCCATCAGTGAGTCTGGTCGAGCGGATTACTACGAGCAGTACTTC.

The CDR3 region has the DNA TGTGCCAGCAGCGCGCCCGGACTAGCGGGAGAGGAAGATACGCAGTATTTT. Amino acids: CASSAPGLAGEEDTQYF. The chain links TRBV9 to TRBJ2-3; 13 bases match TRBD2. CDR3 size: 17 residues. CDR1 is SGDLS and CDR2 is YYNGEE in the germline V gene. With 3 bases clipped from V and 5 bases from J, the junction kept 9 bases outside the gene matches. Full variable domain (missing parts from reference TRBV9 and TRBJ2-3): DSGVTQTPKHLITATGQRVTLRCSPRSGDLSVYWYQQSLDQGLQFLIQYYNGEERAKGNILERFSAQQFPDLHSELNLSSLELGDSALYFCASSAPGLAGEEDTQYFGPGTRLTVL.

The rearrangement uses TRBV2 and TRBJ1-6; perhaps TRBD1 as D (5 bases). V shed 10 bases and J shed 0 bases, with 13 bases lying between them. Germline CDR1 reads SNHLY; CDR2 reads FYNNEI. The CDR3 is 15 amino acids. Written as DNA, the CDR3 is TGTGCCACCCGGCCCGGGGCCTCCTATAATTCACCCCTCCACTTT. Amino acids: CATRPGASYNSPLHF.